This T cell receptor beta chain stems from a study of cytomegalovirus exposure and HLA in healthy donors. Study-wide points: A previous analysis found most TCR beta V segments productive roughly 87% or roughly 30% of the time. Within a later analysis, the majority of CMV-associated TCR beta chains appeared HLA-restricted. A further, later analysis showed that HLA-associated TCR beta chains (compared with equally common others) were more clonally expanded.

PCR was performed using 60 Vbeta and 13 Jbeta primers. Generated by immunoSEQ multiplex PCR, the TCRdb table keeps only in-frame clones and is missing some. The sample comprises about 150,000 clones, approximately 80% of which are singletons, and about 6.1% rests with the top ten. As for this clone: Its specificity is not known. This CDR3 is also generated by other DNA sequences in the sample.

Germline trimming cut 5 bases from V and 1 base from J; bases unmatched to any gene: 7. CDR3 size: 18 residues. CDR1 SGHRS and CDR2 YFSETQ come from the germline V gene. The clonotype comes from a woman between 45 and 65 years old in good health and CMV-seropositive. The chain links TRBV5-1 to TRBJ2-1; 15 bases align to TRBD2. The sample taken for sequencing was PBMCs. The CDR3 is CASSSEGTSGGSYNEQFF. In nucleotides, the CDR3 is TGCGCCAGCAGTTCCGAAGGGACTAGCGGGGGGTCCTACAATGAGCAGTTCTTC.